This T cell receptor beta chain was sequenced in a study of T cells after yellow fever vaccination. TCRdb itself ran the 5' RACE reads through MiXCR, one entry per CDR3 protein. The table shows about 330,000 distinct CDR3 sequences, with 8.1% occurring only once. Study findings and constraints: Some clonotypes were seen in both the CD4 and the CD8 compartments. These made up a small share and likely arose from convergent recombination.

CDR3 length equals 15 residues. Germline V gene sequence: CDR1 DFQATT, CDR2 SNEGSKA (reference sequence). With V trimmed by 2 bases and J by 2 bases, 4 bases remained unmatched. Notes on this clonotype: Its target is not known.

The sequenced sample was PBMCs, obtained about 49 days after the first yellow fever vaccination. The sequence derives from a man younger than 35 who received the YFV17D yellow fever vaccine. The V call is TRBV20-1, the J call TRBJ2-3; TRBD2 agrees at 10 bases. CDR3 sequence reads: CSARRLAGDTDTQYF. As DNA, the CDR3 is TGCAGTGCTAGAAGGCTAGCGGGGGACACAGATACGCAGTATTTT.